Below, 4 T cell receptor beta chains from the same sample are listed, as sequenced in a study of T cell responses to AZD1222 COVID-19 vaccine. Libraries were prepared by immunoSEQ multiplex PCR; TCRdb keeps only in-frame clonotypes and omits some of them. This sample has 120,000 to 150,000 clones; 88% occur once, and the top ten carry around 5%. Source: peripheral blood, taken 28 days after the second dose of the MenACWY control vaccine. All receptors derive from an adult who received the MenACWY meningococcal vaccine as a control.

CDR3 sequence (DNA): TGTGCCACCAGTGATCGTCCACCCGGAGGGGCCAACGTCCTGACTTTC. This codes for CATSDRPPGGANVLTF. The chain combines TRBV24-1 with TRBJ2-6; D not certain. Germline V gene sequence: CDR1 KGHDR, CDR2 SFDVKD. The length of the CDR3 is 16 residues. V gave up 3 bases and J gave up 4 bases, with 12 bases separating them.

The chain has TRBV14 and TRBJ2-2; no definite D call. Deletions cut 4 bases from V and 9 bases from J, with 12 bases between. Germline CDR1 and CDR2: SGHDN and FVKESK. CDR3 size: 13 residues. The CDR3 sequence: CASSLVLGRELFF. The CDR3 bases are TGTGCCAGCAGCCTCGTGTTGGGAAGGGAGCTGTTTTTT.

The gene calls are TRBV10-3 and TRBJ1-3; D is ambiguous. The germline gives CDR1 ENHRY, CDR2 SYGVKD. V lost 0 bases, J lost 3 bases, and 9 bases lay in between. This CDR3 is 15 amino acids long. This CDR3 reads CAISESARNGNTIYF. CDR3 nucleotide sequence: TGTGCCATCAGTGAGTCGGCGCGAAATGGAAACACCATATATTTT.

A single count supports this clone. The chain employs TRBV5-1 and TRBJ1-5; no clear D gene. Trimming pared 4 bases from V and 4 bases from J, leaving 12 bases between. The CDR3 contains 14 residues. Germline values: CDR1 SGHRS, CDR2 YFSETQ. CDR3 sequence (DNA): TGCGCCAGCAGCCCTGACGGAGTTAATCAGCCCCAGCATTTT. It encodes CASSPDGVNQPQHF. The entire variable domain, with the rest obtained from reference TRBV5-1 and TRBJ1-5, is as follows: KAGVTQTPRYLIKTRGQQVTLSCSPISGHRSVSWYQQTPGQGLQFLFEYFSETQRNKGNFPGRFSGRQFSNSRSEMNVSTLELGDSALYLCASSPDGVNQPQHFGDGTRLSIL.